This T cell receptor beta chain was found in a study of chemoradiotherapy in HPV16-positive cancers. Study overall: Functional T-cell assays on a couple of HPV16-positive patients' cells defined candidate HPV-specific clones and common TCR motifs.

Some clones are missing from TCRdb's copy, which holds only in-frame ones; the method was immunoSEQ multiplex PCR. The sample has 10,000 to 15,000 clones, around 90% seen once. Repertoires were sampled repeatedly during chemoradiotherapy. Study-wide points: For HPV16-positive patients, expanding HPV-responsive T cells associated with longer recurrence-free survival. Only a couple of HPV16-positive patients supplied the functional HPV-specificity definition.

The CDR3 is 16 residues long. Trimming pared 4 bases from V and 5 bases from J, leaving 24 bases between. Germline V gene sequence: CDR1 SQVTM, CDR2 ANQGSEA. This clone was seen once. Antigen specificity is unknown. The receptor was derived from a human donor with HPV-associated anogenital cancer. This specimen was collected from a patient who underwent chemoradiotherapy. The chain employs TRBV29-1 and TRBJ2-7; D is perhaps TRBD1 (8 bases). The CDR3 bases are TGCAGCGTTGTTTCGACAGGGGCACCTCGGGGGGACGAGCAGTACTTC. This translates into CSVVSTGAPRGDEQYF.